This is a list of T cell receptor beta chains from one sample in a study of blood T cell repertoires in COVID-19. The data were produced by immunoSEQ multiplex PCR, yet TCRdb's version contains in-frame clones alone and is incomplete. In the table there are about 280,000 clones, 87% of which are singletons. The sample taken for sequencing was peripheral blood. These receptors came from a woman aged 45-59 years who had recovered from COVID-19. Both conserved end residues are part of each CDR3. Each record gives: CDR3 DNA, CDR3 protein, D gene, V gene, clone size, J gene. D genes are given only for firm matches. Size tells how often a clone was seen (once, few, many) or the class of an expanded clone, and some rows leave it out.

DNA: TGTGCCAGCAGCCAGGGGGGGAACACTGAAGCTTTCTTT
CDR3: CASSQGGNTEAFF
D: TRBD1
V: TRBV5-4
size: NA
J: TRBJ1-1

DNA: TGTGCCAGCAGGGAGGACACTGAAGCTTTCTTT
CDR3: CASREDTEAFF
D: NA
V: TRBV27
size: NA
J: TRBJ1-1

DNA: TGTGCCAGCAGCGTAGGGGGACAGGGGGCCAGAGAACTGTTTTTT
CDR3: CASSVGGQGARELFF
D: TRBD1
V: TRBV9
size: NA
J: TRBJ1-4

DNA: TGTGCCAGCAGTGTGGGCGACGCCCTGTTCCGCGAGCAGTACTTC
CDR3: CASSVGDALFREQYF
D: NA
V: TRBV2
size: NA
J: TRBJ2-7

DNA: TGCAGCGTTGAAGGTCGGGGACAGGGGGCGTTGGACAAAAACATTCAGTACTTC
CDR3: CSVEGRGQGALDKNIQYF
D: TRBD1
V: TRBV29-1
size: NA
J: TRBJ2-4

DNA: TGTGCCTGGAGTCCGGTCCAAGAGACCCAGTACTTC
CDR3: CAWSPVQETQYF
D: NA
V: TRBV30
size: NA
J: TRBJ2-5

DNA: TGTGCCAGCAGCAATGCGGGACGGTTGGGCAATCAGCCCCAGCATTTT
CDR3: CASSNAGRLGNQPQHF
D: NA
V: TRBV7-9
size: NA
J: TRBJ1-5

DNA: TGCGCCAGCAGCTTGGGACGGGGGACCACCGCGCTTCAAGAGACCCAGTACTTC
CDR3: CASSLGRGTTALQETQYF
D: NA
V: TRBV5-1
size: NA
J: TRBJ2-5

DNA: TGTGCCAGTAGTATAGTGCTGGCCAGCTACAATGAGCAGTTCTTC
CDR3: CASSIVLASYNEQFF
D: NA
V: TRBV19
size: NA
J: TRBJ2-1

DNA: TGTGCCTGGAGTCATCTCCGGGACAGGGTCTACGAGCAGTACTTC
CDR3: CAWSHLRDRVYEQYF
D: TRBD1
V: TRBV30
size: NA
J: TRBJ2-7

DNA: TGCGCCAGCAGCCAAGATGGCAGGGAATACTATGGCTACACCTTC
CDR3: CASSQDGREYYGYTF
D: NA
V: TRBV4-3
size: NA
J: TRBJ1-2

DNA: TGCGCCAGCAGGGCAGGGTGGAACCAGCCCCAGCATTTT
CDR3: CASRAGWNQPQHF
D: NA
V: TRBV5-1
size: NA
J: TRBJ1-5

DNA: TGTGCCTGGAGCGAGGGAATTGGGCTAGAGACCCAGTACTTC
CDR3: CAWSEGIGLETQYF
D: NA
V: TRBV30
size: many
J: TRBJ2-5

DNA: TGTGCCAGCAGTTTAGGGCTAGCGGGAGGAATTCTTCGGGAGCAGTACTTC
CDR3: CASSLGLAGGILREQYF
D: TRBD2
V: TRBV28
size: NA
J: TRBJ2-7

DNA: TGCGCCAGCAGCCAAGATTATGGTCGTACAGCTGAAGCTTTCTTT
CDR3: CASSQDYGRTAEAFF
D: NA
V: TRBV4-3
size: NA
J: TRBJ1-1

DNA: TGTGCCAGTAGTCCTACGCCACAGGGTCTCACTGAAGCTTTCTTT
CDR3: CASSPTPQGLTEAFF
D: NA
V: TRBV19
size: NA
J: TRBJ1-1

DNA: TGTGCCAGTAGTATAGGGAGACAGGGTGAAGCTTTCTTT
CDR3: CASSIGRQGEAFF
D: TRBD1
V: TRBV19
size: few
J: TRBJ1-1

DNA: TGCGCCAGCAGCTTGGTGTTGGAGGGGGAAGCTTTCTTT
CDR3: CASSLVLEGEAFF
D: NA
V: TRBV5-1
size: NA
J: TRBJ1-1

DNA: TGCGCCAGCAGCCTTACCGGGAGCTTGAGGAACTACGAGCAGTACTTC
CDR3: CASSLTGSLRNYEQYF
D: NA
V: TRBV5-1
size: NA
J: TRBJ2-7

DNA: TGTGCCAGCAGCTTAGCCCAGGGGGGCTCCGGAAACACCATATATTTT
CDR3: CASSLAQGGSGNTIYF
D: TRBD1
V: TRBV7-8
size: NA
J: TRBJ1-3

DNA: TGTGCCAGCAGCTTTTCCGACAGGGGCACAGATACGCAGTATTTT
CDR3: CASSFSDRGTDTQYF
D: TRBD1
V: TRBV7-9
size: once
J: TRBJ2-3

DNA: TGTGCCATCAGGAGGGACAGTCACCACTACGAGCAGTACTTC
CDR3: CAIRRDSHHYEQYF
D: TRBD1
V: TRBV10-3
size: few
J: TRBJ2-7

DNA: TGTGCCAGCAGCGTGGCCGAACAGGGCAATCGCAATGAGCAGTTCTTC
CDR3: CASSVAEQGNRNEQFF
D: NA
V: TRBV9
size: NA
J: TRBJ2-1

DNA: TGTGCCAGCAGCTCGTTGTTGGCTTACGAGCAGTACTTC
CDR3: CASSSLLAYEQYF
D: NA
V: TRBV7-2
size: NA
J: TRBJ2-7

DNA: TGTGCCAGCAGCTTGCGAGCCACAGATACGCAGTATTTT
CDR3: CASSLRATDTQYF
D: NA
V: TRBV5-4
size: NA
J: TRBJ2-3

DNA: TGTGCTAGTGGTCATACAGGGGGCAGGCAGCCCCAGCATTTT
CDR3: CASGHTGGRQPQHF
D: TRBD1
V: TRBV12-5
size: once
J: TRBJ1-5

DNA: TGTGCCAGCAGCCCCACGAACACCGGGGAGCTGTTTTTT
CDR3: CASSPTNTGELFF
D: NA
V: TRBV7-9
size: NA
J: TRBJ2-2

DNA: TGTGCCAGCAGCCCAGCGGGAGCAAGAGATACGCAGTATTTT
CDR3: CASSPAGARDTQYF
D: TRBD2
V: TRBV5-4
size: NA
J: TRBJ2-3

DNA: TGTGCCAGCAGCCAAGCAAGCGGGGGGTCCTACAATGAGCAGTTCTTC
CDR3: CASSQASGGSYNEQFF
D: TRBD2
V: TRBV3-1/TRBV3-2
size: NA
J: TRBJ2-1

DNA: TGTGCCTGGAGGGGACAGGGGGTGGGGGAGCTGTTTTTT
CDR3: CAWRGQGVGELFF
D: TRBD1
V: TRBV30
size: NA
J: TRBJ2-2

DNA: TGTGCCAGCAGCCGGACGACAGTAGCTGAAGCTTTCTTT
CDR3: CASSRTTVAEAFF
D: NA
V: TRBV6-5
size: NA
J: TRBJ1-1

DNA: TGTGCCAGCAGCGGGGACTCGTTCCAGACCCAGTACTTC
CDR3: CASSGDSFQTQYF
D: NA
V: TRBV7-2
size: NA
J: TRBJ2-5

DNA: TGTGCCAGCAGCGTAGGACAGGGGAACTGGGATACGCAGTATTTT
CDR3: CASSVGQGNWDTQYF
D: TRBD1
V: TRBV9
size: many
J: TRBJ2-3

DNA: TGTGCCAGCTCACTTGGACAGGGACCCAACTATGGCTACACCTTC
CDR3: CASSLGQGPNYGYTF
D: TRBD1
V: TRBV18
size: few
J: TRBJ1-2

DNA: TGCGCCAGCAGCTTCGGCGGGGGGCAGGAGACCCAGTACTTC
CDR3: CASSFGGGQETQYF
D: TRBD2
V: TRBV5-1
size: NA
J: TRBJ2-5

DNA: TGTGCCTGGAGTCGGAGAGGTTCACCCCTCCACTTT
CDR3: CAWSRRGSPLHF
D: NA
V: TRBV30
size: NA
J: TRBJ1-6

DNA: TGTGCCAGCAGCCCTGGACAGCTCACGCACTTC
CDR3: CASSPGQLTHF
D: NA
V: TRBV3-1/TRBV3-2
size: NA
J: TRBJ1-2

DNA: TGTGCCAGCAGCCAAGAACCGCTAGCGGGCTACGAGCAGTACTTC
CDR3: CASSQEPLAGYEQYF
D: TRBD2
V: TRBV3-1/TRBV3-2
size: NA
J: TRBJ2-7

DNA: TGTGCCAGTATGGGGGGAGAGGCCCCCGAGGCTGGCTACACCTTC
CDR3: CASMGGEAPEAGYTF
D: NA
V: TRBV19
size: NA
J: TRBJ1-2

DNA: TGCGCCAGCAGCCGACTAGCGGGAGGTCTCAATGAGCAGTTCTTC
CDR3: CASSRLAGGLNEQFF
D: TRBD2
V: TRBV5-1
size: once
J: TRBJ2-1

DNA: TGTGCCAGCAGTACTTACGGGACAACTAATGAAAAACTGTTTTTT
CDR3: CASSTYGTTNEKLFF
D: NA
V: TRBV28
size: NA
J: TRBJ1-4

DNA: TGTGCCAGCAGCTTAGTGGAGAATCAGCCCCAGCATTTT
CDR3: CASSLVENQPQHF
D: NA
V: TRBV7-2
size: NA
J: TRBJ1-5

DNA: TGTGCCAGCAGCGGGAGCGGGTCCTACAATGAGCAGTTCTTC
CDR3: CASSGSGSYNEQFF
D: NA
V: TRBV11-2
size: NA
J: TRBJ2-1

DNA: TGCGCCAGCAGCCAAGATTTGGGTTCGGGCTATGGCTACACCTTC
CDR3: CASSQDLGSGYGYTF
D: NA
V: TRBV4-3
size: NA
J: TRBJ1-2

DNA: TGTGCCAGCAGTCGAAGTGGGACAGCTATGGTCTACGAGCAGTACTTC
CDR3: CASSRSGTAMVYEQYF
D: TRBD1
V: TRBV6-6
size: NA
J: TRBJ2-7

DNA: TGTGCCAGCAGTGCAGTAGCGGGGCGTGACGGGGAGCTGTTTTTT
CDR3: CASSAVAGRDGELFF
D: TRBD2
V: TRBV27
size: NA
J: TRBJ2-2